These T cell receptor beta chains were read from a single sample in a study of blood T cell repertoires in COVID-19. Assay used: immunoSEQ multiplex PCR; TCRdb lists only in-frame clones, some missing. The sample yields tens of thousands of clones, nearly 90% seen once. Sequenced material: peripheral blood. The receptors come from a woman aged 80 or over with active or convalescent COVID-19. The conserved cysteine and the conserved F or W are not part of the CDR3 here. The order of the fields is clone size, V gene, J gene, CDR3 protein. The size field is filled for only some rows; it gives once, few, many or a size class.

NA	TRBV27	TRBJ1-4	ASSSRVATNEKLF
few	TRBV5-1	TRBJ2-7	ASGAGSYEQY
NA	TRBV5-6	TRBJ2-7	ASSLRGETYEQY
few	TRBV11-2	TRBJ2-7	ASSLQSGRAYEQY
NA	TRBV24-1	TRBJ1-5	ATSDSLLNQPQH
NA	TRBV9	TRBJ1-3	ASSSQGDVIGNTIY
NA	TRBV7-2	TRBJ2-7	ASKTGQPNYEQY
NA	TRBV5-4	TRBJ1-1	ASSLVGGQGRTEAF
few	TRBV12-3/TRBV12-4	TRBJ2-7	ASSSFGEQY
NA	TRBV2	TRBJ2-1	ASLTLAEIYNEQF
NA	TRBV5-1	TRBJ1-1	ASSLAVGTGQLNTEAF
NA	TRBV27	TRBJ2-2	ASRRGTSGSNTGELF
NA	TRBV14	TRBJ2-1	ASDLSGRPHKNEQF
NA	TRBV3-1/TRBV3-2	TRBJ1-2	ASSQADYGYT
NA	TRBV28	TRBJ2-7	ASSPPTSGSYEQY
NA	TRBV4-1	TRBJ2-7	ASSQGQSSYEQY
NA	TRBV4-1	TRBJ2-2	ASSLGTSAYTGELF
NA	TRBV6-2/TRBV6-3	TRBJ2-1	ASSYSRNEQF
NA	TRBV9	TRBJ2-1	ASSVGMREITDNEQF
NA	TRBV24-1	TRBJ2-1	ATSDPGLAGGFYEQF
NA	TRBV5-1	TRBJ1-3	ASSTGTAGNTIY
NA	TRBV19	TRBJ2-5	ASSNTGQETQY
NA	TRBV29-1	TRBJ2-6	SAGTGANVLT
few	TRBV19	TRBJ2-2	ASIPTGRGHVTGELF
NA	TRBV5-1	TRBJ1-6	ASSLSQRDNNSPLH
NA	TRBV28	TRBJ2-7	ASSPQIAVGYEQY